This is a list of T cell receptor beta chains from one sample in a study of graft-versus-host responses after intestinal transplantation. Some clones are missing from TCRdb's copy, which holds only in-frame ones; the method was immunoSEQ multiplex PCR. The table lists roughly 120,000 clones, 75% to 95% of them singletons. Antigens for these TCRs are unknown. This material consisted of unstimulated CD4+ T cells sorted from spleen or lymph node cells, taken before intestinal transplant. The receptors shown here come from a human donor who received an intestinal transplant. Each CDR3 is given with its conserved first and last residue. A D gene is named only where the DNA matches it firmly. For some rows the clone size is stated as once, few or many, or as a class when expanded; others skip it.

j_call	v_call	clone_size	d_call	cdr3_nt	cdr3_aa
TRBJ2-1	TRBV12-5	-	TRBD2	TGTGCTAGTGGCCCTACTAGCGGGAGGGCCTCAGGGTACAATGAGCAGTTCTTC	CASGPTSGRASGYNEQFF
TRBJ2-2	TRBV6-1	-	-	TGTGCCAGCTGTAAACAGTCCACCGGGGAGCTGTTTTTT	CASCKQSTGELFF
TRBJ1-1	TRBV6-6	-	TRBD1	TGTGCCAGCAGTTACCTGGGACAGGGGAACACTGAAGCTTTCTTT	CASSYLGQGNTEAFF
TRBJ2-7	TRBV11-2	-	-	TGTGCCAGCAGCACCCCCCGGGGGTCGAATTACGAGCAGTACTTC	CASSTPRGSNYEQYF
TRBJ2-7	TRBV5-1	-	-	TGCGCCAGCAGCTCGGAGGCTCGGCTAGGGGGCGAGCAGTACTTC	CASSSEARLGGEQYF
TRBJ1-2	TRBV10-3	-	-	TGTGCCATCAAGTGGGGGGTAGGGAACTATGGCTACACCTTC	CAIKWGVGNYGYTF
TRBJ1-4	TRBV4-3	few	-	TGCGCCAGCAGCCAAGATCCACAGGGAACTAATGAAAAACTGTTTTTT	CASSQDPQGTNEKLFF
TRBJ1-4	TRBV4-1	few	-	TGCGCCAGCAGCCAATATGTGACACCTAATGAAAAACTGTTTTTT	CASSQYVTPNEKLFF
TRBJ1-2	TRBV29-1	-	TRBD1	TGCAGCGTTCCGACAGGGGATGGCTACACCTTC	CSVPTGDGYTF
TRBJ1-5	TRBV7-9	-	-	TGTGCCAGCAGCTTACTCGGCAGGGGTGGCAATCAGCCCCAGCATTTT	CASSLLGRGGNQPQHF
TRBJ2-3	TRBV29-1	-	TRBD2	TGCAGCGTTAGGACTAGCGGGGTTGGCACAGATACGCAGTATTTT	CSVRTSGVGTDTQYF
TRBJ2-1	TRBV11-3	-	-	TGTGCCAGCAGCTTAGGCTCAATCTACAGGGATGAGCAGTTCTTC	CASSLGSIYRDEQFF
TRBJ1-2	TRBV27	-	-	TGTGCCAGCAGCTCACACAGGGACCATAACTATGGCTACACCTTC	CASSSHRDHNYGYTF
TRBJ2-2	TRBV5-4	-	-	TGTGCCAGCAGCTTATACGCTGGGACTCCCGGGGAGCTGTTTTTT	CASSLYAGTPGELFF
TRBJ1-4	TRBV27	once	TRBD1	TGTGCCAGCAGTATACGACAGGGGAGGGGAGCTAATGAAAAACTGTTTTTT	CASSIRQGRGANEKLFF
TRBJ2-1	TRBV5-1	-	-	TGCGCCAGCAGCCTAACTCAGGGTAGGCAGTTCTTC	CASSLTQGRQFF
TRBJ1-3	TRBV4-3	-	-	TGCGCCAGCAGCCAAGATCCCGGGTCTGGAAACACCATATATTTT	CASSQDPGSGNTIYF
TRBJ2-6	TRBV10-1	-	-	TGCGCCAGCAGTGAGGGGGCAGCTGGGGCCAACGTCCTGACTTTC	CASSEGAAGANVLTF
TRBJ2-2	TRBV5-4	-	TRBD2	TGTGCCAGCAGCTTGACTAGCGGTAGAACCGGGGAGCTGTTTTTT	CASSLTSGRTGELFF
TRBJ2-7	TRBV4-1	-	TRBD2	TGCGCCAGCAGCAAGGGGGCGGGAGGGGCCTACGAGCAGTACTTC	CASSKGAGGAYEQYF
TRBJ1-2	TRBV5-1	once	-	TGCGCCAGCAGCGCAGGACAGCTCTATGGCTACACCTTC	CASSAGQLYGYTF
TRBJ2-7	TRBV5-1	-	-	TGCGCCAGCAGCTTGTATGTGACAGCCGAGCAGTACTTC	CASSLYVTAEQYF
TRBJ2-3	TRBV4-1	once	TRBD2	TGCGCCAGCAGCCCTAGCGGGAGCCGCACAGATACGCAGTATTTT	CASSPSGSRTDTQYF
TRBJ2-7	TRBV5-8	-	-	TGTGCCAGCAGCGCCGAGATAAAATACGAGCAGTACTTC	CASSAEIKYEQYF
TRBJ1-1	TRBV2	-	-	TGTGCCAGCAGTGAAGAAGGGGGAACTGAAGCTTTCTTT	CASSEEGGTEAFF
TRBJ2-1	TRBV5-4	-	-	TGTGCCAGCAGCTTGGCAGTTCACAATGAGCAGTTCTTC	CASSLAVHNEQFF
TRBJ2-2	TRBV18	-	-	TGTGCCAGCTCACCGGCGGGGACCTACACCGGGGAGCTGTTTTTT	CASSPAGTYTGELFF
TRBJ1-2	TRBV28	-	-	TGTGCCAGCGCCCTACAGGGTCCTGGCTACACCTTC	CASALQGPGYTF
TRBJ1-2	TRBV11-2	-	TRBD1	TGTGCCAGCAGCTGGGACAGGAACTATGGCTACACCTTC	CASSWDRNYGYTF
TRBJ2-7	TRBV9	-	-	TGTGCCAGCAGCGTAGGAGAGAGGGCGGGGGAGCAGTACTTC	CASSVGERAGEQYF
TRBJ2-4	TRBV19	-	-	TGTGCCAGTACCATTAGAGGGGGAGCAGCCAAAAACATTCAGTACTTC	CASTIRGGAAKNIQYF
TRBJ1-2	TRBV7-9	-	-	TGTGCCAGCAGCTTAGGAGAATATGGCTACACCTTC	CASSLGEYGYTF
TRBJ2-1	TRBV4-1	-	TRBD2	TGCGCCAGCAGCCTGGGGACTAGCTCCTACAATGAGCAGTTCTTC	CASSLGTSSYNEQFF
TRBJ2-2	TRBV23-1	-	-	TGCGCCAGCAGTCAAACCACTGGGACTCCCACCGGGGAGCTGTTTTTT	CASSQTTGTPTGELFF
TRBJ2-7	TRBV11-1	-	TRBD1	TGTGCCAGCAGCTTTCCGAGGACAGGGGCGTCCTACGAGCAGTACTTC	CASSFPRTGASYEQYF
TRBJ2-2	TRBV11-2	-	-	TGTGCCAGCAGCTTTCCCTCCGACACCTATCCCACCGGGGAGCTGTTTTTT	CASSFPSDTYPTGELFF
TRBJ2-7	TRBV15	-	-	TGTGCCACCAGCAGAGATCTTGGTTGGGGCGAGCAGTACTTC	CATSRDLGWGEQYF
TRBJ1-2	TRBV5-6	-	-	TGTGCCAGCAGCTTTCTGCGGGACTATGGCTACACCTTC	CASSFLRDYGYTF
TRBJ1-1	TRBV18	once	-	TGTGCCAGCTCACCGTGGGAGGATAGGCCCCCTAGGCAAGCTTTCTTT	CASSPWEDRPPRQAFF
TRBJ2-5	TRBV5-1	-	-	TGCGCCAGCAGCTCGCTTGGGGGGGCTATACAAGAGACCCAGTACTTC	CASSSLGGAIQETQYF
TRBJ2-1	TRBV27	-	-	TGTGCCAGCAGTCCGTACAGCCTCTCCTACAATGAGCAGTTCTTC	CASSPYSLSYNEQFF